Below are 14 T cell receptor beta chains sequenced from a single sample in a study of control samples from healthy donors and cancer patients. Assay used: immunoSEQ multiplex PCR; TCRdb lists only in-frame clones, some missing. The sample comprises roughly 9,200 clones, around 90% of which are singletons, and about 20% rests with the top ten. Sequenced input: PBMCs. These receptors all come from a man aged 55 to 70 with colorectal cancer.

In this sample, this clone turned up once. The chain employs TRBV13 and TRBJ2-5; D is uncertain. CDR3 length: 13 amino acids. Germline lookup yields CDR1 PRHDT and CDR2 FYEKMQ (reference sequence). V was shortened by 0 bases and J by 2 bases, with 4 bases between the two germline ends. The CDR3 DNA sequence: TGTGCCAGCAGCTTAGGCAGGCAAGAGACCCAGTACTTC. As protein: CASSLGRQETQYF.

This chain joins TRBV9 and TRBJ1-4; D ambiguous. Per the germline V gene, CDR1 is SGDLS and CDR2 is YYNGEE. This CDR3 region has 16 residues. Trimming shortened V by 4 bases and J by 7 bases, and 20 bases separated the two germline ends. CDR3 DNA: TGTGCCAGCAGCCCCCGGGCGACAAATGCCGGTGAAAAACTGTTTTTT. This codes for CASSPRATNAGEKLFF.

This chain joins TRBV19 and TRBJ1-2; D is uncertain. Per germline, CDR1 LNHDA and CDR2 SQIVND (reference sequence). The length of the CDR3 is 13 residues. V lost 3 bases and J 1 base, leaving 6 bases between the germline ends. In DNA, the CDR3 is TGTGCCAGTAGTATCCTGGGTAACTATGGCTACACCTTC. Its protein is CASSILGNYGYTF.

The chain uses TRBV5-1 and TRBJ2-5, with TRBD2 identical over 7 bases. The V segment lost 6 bases and the J segment 5 bases; nucleotides outside the gene matches: 10. This CDR3 has 14 residues. Germline V gene data show CDR1 as SGHRS and CDR2 as YFSETQ. CDR3 residues: CASKPGGGMETQYF. The DNA of the CDR3 is TGCGCCAGCAAGCCTGGGGGAGGGATGGAGACCCAGTACTTC.

The rearrangement joins TRBV10-3 to TRBJ1-1; D is undetermined. Trimming pared 4 bases from V and 0 bases from J, leaving 12 bases between. The germline V gene encodes CDR1 ENHRY and CDR2 SYGVKD. The CDR3 extends over 15 amino acids. DNA for the CDR3: TGTGCCATCAGTGGGGCCAAGCTACTGAACACTGAAGCTTTCTTT. Protein sequence: CAISGAKLLNTEAFF.

The chain is built from TRBV19 and TRBJ2-7; the D is unclear. The ends were cut back, 8 bases at V and 4 bases at J, with 9 bases in the middle. Per the germline V gene, CDR1 is LNHDA and CDR2 is SQIVND (reference sequence). This CDR3 has 11 amino acids. The CDR3 is CASGIGYEQYF. CDR3 coding DNA: TGTGCCAGTGGCATAGGGTACGAGCAGTACTTC.

This sequence joins TRBV24-1 and TRBJ1-5, with D unclear. This CDR3 spans 11 amino acids. Germline lookup yields CDR1 KGHDR and CDR2 SFDVKD. DNA of the CDR3: TGTGCTGTCGGCTTTGATCAGCCCCAGCATTTT. Its protein is CAVGFDQPQHF.

The V gene is TRBV5-4, the J gene TRBJ2-1; 9 bases fit TRBD2. Germline loops: CDR1 SGHNT, CDR2 YYREEE (reference sequence). The J segment lost 7 bases and the V segment lost 2 bases, leaving 7 bases of the junction unmatched. The CDR3 totals 15 residues. The CDR3 DNA sequence: TGTGCCAGCAGCTTAGGCGGGGGGGCACGGAATGAGCAGTTCTTC. This encodes CASSLGGGARNEQFF.

DNA of the CDR3: TGTGCCAGCAGTCTAGCGGAATACAATGAGCAGTTCTTC. Its translation: CASSLAEYNEQFF. V is TRBV6-5 and J is TRBJ2-1; 7 bases align to TRBD2. The CDR3 extends over 13 amino acids. J gave up 4 bases and V 5 bases, and 2 bases lay outside the gene matches. Germline CDR1 and CDR2: MNHEY and SVGAGI.

The chain carries TRBV28 and TRBJ2-3; D gene unclear. Germline V lookup: CDR1 MDHEN, CDR2 SYDVKM. The CDR3 loop spans 13 amino acids. Deletions cut 5 bases from V and 2 bases from J, with 8 bases between. This chain's CDR3 is CASSLGLTDTQYF. CDR3 nucleotides: TGTGCCAGCAGTCTCGGCCTCACAGATACGCAGTATTTT.

The gene calls are TRBV9 and TRBJ1-2; TRBD1 matches at 8 bases. The germline gives CDR1 SGDLS, CDR2 YYNGEE. The CDR3 totals 14 residues. The V gene end was trimmed by 4 bases and the J gene end by 3 bases; junction bases not matched to a gene: 5. In DNA form, the CDR3 reads TGTGCCAGCAGCCCGGACAGGGTGGACTATGGCTACACCTTC. Translated: CASSPDRVDYGYTF.

V and J are TRBV5-1 and TRBJ1-3, with D hard to call. V dropped 2 bases and J dropped 4 bases, with 4 bases sitting between them. CDR3 length: 12 amino acids. CDR1 is SGHRS, CDR2 YFSETQ, per germline. The DNA for the CDR3 is TGCGCCAGCAGCTTCAGCGGAAACACCATATATTTT. Translating gives CASSFSGNTIYF.

The rearrangement uses TRBV10-3 and TRBJ1-1, with no clear D. The germline V gene encodes CDR1 ENHRY and CDR2 SYGVKD. This CDR3 comprises 14 residues. The V gene lost 2 bases and the J gene lost 1 base, with 8 bases spanning the gap. The CDR3 bases are TGTGCCATCAGTGAGGTAGGACCGAACACTGAAGCTTTCTTT. Protein product: CAISEVGPNTEAFF.

This chain links TRBV3-1 (or the pseudogene TRBV3-2) with TRBJ1-1; D remains ambiguous. CDR1 is LGHDT, CDR2 YNNKEL, per germline (reference sequence). Trimming left V 0 bases short and J 9 bases short, with 5 bases between. The CDR3 contains 11 residues. As DNA, the CDR3 is TGTGCCAGCAGCCAAGATAGGAAAGCTTTCTTT. This translates into CASSQDRKAFF.